The 6 T cell receptor beta chains below all came from one sample that was sequenced in a study of identical twins. Using its own MiXCR run on the 5' RACE reads, TCRdb lists one record per CDR3 protein. The sample gives some 1,700,000 distinct CDR3 sequences, around 29% of which show up once; over 0.25% is in the top ten. Sequencing was performed on cord blood. The receptors originated from a newborn girl in good health.

The gene calls are TRBV6-2 or TRBV6-3 and TRBJ1-1, with TRBD1 identical over 9 bases. CDR1 and CDR2 from the germline V gene are MNHEY and SVGEGT. The junction had 9 bases not matched to a gene; V was cut back by 4 bases and J by 6 bases. This CDR3 comprises 15 residues. Written as DNA, the CDR3 is TGTGCCAGCAGTTTTTCCGGGACAGGGAAGGCTGAAGCTTTCTTT. Translated: CASSFSGTGKAEAFF.

The J gene is TRBJ2-6, the V gene TRBV24-1; maybe TRBD2 (6 bases). CDR1 KGHDR and CDR2 SFDVKD come from the germline V gene. This CDR3 comprises 15 residues. V lost 3 bases and J 1 base, leaving 6 bases between the germline ends. CDR3 loop: CATSDGGSGANVLTF. CDR3 nucleotide sequence: TGTGCCACCAGTGATGGGGGGTCTGGGGCCAACGTCCTGACTTTC.

The chain is built from TRBV4-2 and TRBJ2-7; D is undetermined. CDR3 length equals 14 residues. The germline gives CDR1 LGHNA, CDR2 YNFKEQ. The V and J ends lost 1 base and 2 bases respectively, with 9 bases between them. CDR3 bases: TGTGCCAGCAGCCAAGGCCTCAACCCCTACGAGCAGTACTTC. Protein sequence: CASSQGLNPYEQYF.

As to this clonotype: A much larger clone is a single base away; this may be a read error. The chain carries TRBV29-1 and TRBJ2-3, with D perhaps being TRBD1 or TRBD2 (6 bases each). The germline gives CDR1 SQVTM, CDR2 ANQGSEA. The CDR3 has 15 amino acids. The ends were cut back, 4 bases at V and 6 bases at J, with 20 bases in the middle. CDR3 in amino acids: CSVGAGGFRRDTQYF. The CDR3 coding sequence is TGCAGCGTTGGGGCCGGGGGCTTCAGGCGGGATACGCAGTATTTT.

This clonotype was seen a handful of times. The V and J genes are TRBV11-1 and TRBJ2-3; maybe TRBD1 (6 bases). In germline, CDR1 is SGHAT, CDR2 FQDESV (reference sequence). The CDR3 loop spans 14 amino acids. V was clipped by 5 bases and J by 6 bases, with 15 bases between them. CDR3 amino acids: CASSAAGTGDTQYF. The CDR3 region has the DNA TGTGCCAGCAGCGCGGCGGGTACAGGGGATACGCAGTATTTT.

On this clonotype: A single base separates this from a much larger clone, so it may be a read error. J is TRBJ1-2 and V is TRBV27; no reliable D call. There are 11 residues in the CDR3. Germline V CDR1 and CDR2: MNHEY, SMNVEV (reference sequence). Here the CDR3 DNA reads TGTTCCAGCGGACGGTCCTATGGCTACACCTTC. This sequence encodes CSSGRSYGYTF.